The 30 T cell receptor beta chains reported below all come from one sample, sequenced in a study of blood T cell repertoires in COVID-19. Only in-frame clones appear in the TCRdb table, and some are missing; sequencing was by immunoSEQ multiplex PCR. The sample has roughly 380,000 clones; roughly four fifths are singletons. Sequencing was performed on peripheral blood. The receptors derive from a human donor with acute or convalescent COVID-19. The donor label of this sample is uncertain.

The J gene is TRBJ1-2, the V gene TRBV25-1; possibly TRBD1 for D (6 bases). V was trimmed by 2 bases and J by 4 bases, leaving 11 bases between them. CDR1 is MGHDK and CDR2 is SYGVNS in the germline V gene. This CDR3 contains 14 residues. The CDR3 bases are TGTGCCAGCAGTGAAGGGGGCGTTACCTATGGCTACACCTTC. Amino acids: CASSEGGVTYGYTF.

This chain links TRBV18 with TRBJ2-5; TRBD1 matches 9 bases. Germline V gene sequence: CDR1 KGHSH, CDR2 LQKENI. The CDR3 runs 16 residues. Trimming took 3 bases from V and 1 from J; bases not matched to a gene: 6. CDR3 sequence: CASSPGDRALQETQYF. CDR3 coding DNA: TGTGCCAGCTCACCTGGGGACAGGGCCCTCCAAGAGACCCAGTACTTC.

The chain couples TRBV29-1 to TRBJ2-7, with 7 bases aligning to TRBD1. The CDR3 extends over 15 amino acids. The J segment lost 3 bases and the V segment lost 1 base, leaving 9 bases of the junction unmatched. Germline V gives CDR1 SQVTM, CDR2 ANQGSEA. For the CDR3, the DNA is TGCAGCGTTGAAGTTAGGGACAGCGATAACTACGAGCAGTACTTC. As protein: CSVEVRDSDNYEQYF.

The rearrangement uses TRBV7-6 and TRBJ1-5; TRBD1 agrees at 8 bases. The CDR3 contains 16 residues. V lost 5 bases and J lost 1; bases outside the gene matches: 7. Germline V lookup: CDR1 SGHVS, CDR2 FNYEAQ. The CDR3 is CASSVRGRDSNQPQHF. In DNA, the CDR3 is TGTGCCAGCAGCGTCAGGGGGCGGGACAGCAATCAGCCCCAGCATTTT.

The rearrangement joins TRBV19 to TRBJ2-7; a possible D gene is TRBD1 (6 bases). This CDR3 is 16 amino acids long. Germline CDR1 reads LNHDA; CDR2 reads SQIVND (reference sequence). With 3 bases removed from V and 0 bases from J, the gap between germline ends came to 15 bases. The CDR3 spells CASSMLGTQGSYEQYF. The DNA for the CDR3 is TGTGCCAGTAGTATGCTCGGGACACAGGGCTCCTACGAGCAGTACTTC.

The chain uses TRBV18 and TRBJ1-3; D is ambiguous. The ends were cut back, 5 bases at V and 0 bases at J, with 20 bases in the middle. Germline V gene lookup returns CDR1 KGHSH and CDR2 LQKENI. The CDR3 runs to 18 residues. The CDR3 loop is CASSSYGGGPSSGNTIYF. DNA of the CDR3: TGTGCCAGCTCATCTTACGGAGGCGGCCCAAGCTCTGGAAACACCATATATTTT.

This clone was counted only a few times. The chain is built from TRBV4-1 and TRBJ1-5; D gene ambiguous. Germline assignment: CDR1 MGHRA and CDR2 YSYEKL. V shed 0 bases and J shed 3 bases, with 9 bases lying between them. The CDR3 length is 15 residues. Written as DNA, the CDR3 is TGCGCCAGCAGCCAAGATCCATCCAACAATCAGCCCCAGCATTTT. As protein: CASSQDPSNNQPQHF.

This clone showed up just a few times. V and J are TRBV29-1 and TRBJ1-1; no firm D call. The germline V and J ends were trimmed by 6 bases and 1 base, with 9 bases remaining between them. CDR1 is SQVTM, CDR2 ANQGSEA, per germline. The CDR3 loop spans 12 amino acids. CDR3 loop: CSVGPGNTEAFF. DNA of the CDR3: TGCAGCGTGGGCCCAGGGAACACTGAAGCTTTCTTT.

The chain employs TRBV5-1 and TRBJ2-1; possible D gene TRBD2, 5 bases. Germline V CDR1 and CDR2: SGHRS, YFSETQ. The V gene lost 3 bases and the J gene lost 7 bases, with 20 bases spanning the gap. This CDR3 region has 16 residues. Here the CDR3 DNA reads TGCGCCAGCAGCTCCTCATTTTCGGGCTCGGGAAATGAGCAGTTCTTC. The encoded protein is CASSSSFSGSGNEQFF.

V usage is TRBV18 and J usage is TRBJ2-2; 7 bases align to TRBD1. The CDR3 contains 14 residues. V trimming: 8 bases; J trimming: 5 bases; junction bases outside the gene matches: 8. CDR1 and CDR2 from the germline V gene are KGHSH and LQKENI. The CDR3 sequence: CASTLTGVTGELFF. In DNA form, the CDR3 reads TGTGCCAGCACCCTCACAGGGGTGACCGGGGAGCTGTTTTTT.

The J gene is TRBJ2-4, the V gene TRBV3-1 (or the pseudogene TRBV3-2); D might be TRBD2 (6 bases). There are 18 residues in the CDR3. Germline V lookup: CDR1 LGHDT, CDR2 YNNKEL (reference sequence). Trimming removed 0 bases at V and 1 base at J, with 16 bases between. The CDR3 sequence is CASSQDRQRASAKNIQYF. The DNA for the CDR3 is TGTGCCAGCAGCCAAGATCGCCAGCGGGCCTCTGCCAAAAACATTCAGTACTTC.

The chain couples TRBV10-1 to TRBJ2-3, with 7 nucleotides matching TRBD1. Looked up from germline, CDR1 is WNHNN and CDR2 is SYGVQD (reference sequence). CDR3 size: 15 residues. V was pared by 6 bases and J by 5 bases, with 11 bases of the junction left unmatched. CDR3 sequence: CASSSGGTKEDTQYF. The CDR3 DNA reads as TGCGCCAGCAGCTCAGGGGGTACGAAAGAAGATACGCAGTATTTT.

The rearrangement joins TRBV11-2 to TRBJ2-5, with a weak D call TRBD1 (6 bases). Germline CDR1 SGHAT, CDR2 FQNNGV. CDR3 length: 14 residues. Between the trimmed V and J ends, which lost 1 base and 2 bases, there was a span of 8 bases. As DNA, the CDR3 is TGTGCCAGCAGCTTAGTGACAGGACAAGAGACCCAGTACTTC. Its protein product is CASSLVTGQETQYF.

The CDR3 loop is CASSREQGKNIQYF. The DNA of the CDR3 is TGTGCCAGCAGCAGGGAACAAGGCAAAAACATTCAGTACTTC. The rearrangement joins TRBV27 to TRBJ2-4; D is perhaps TRBD1 (5 bases). Germline V lookup: CDR1 MNHEY, CDR2 SMNVEV (reference sequence). CDR3 length: 14 amino acids. Deletions cut 6 bases from V and 3 bases from J, with 12 bases between.

The chain is built from TRBV30 and TRBJ1-2; D not resolved. V lost 3 bases and J lost 3, with 11 bases in between. CDR1 is GTSNPN and CDR2 is SVGIG in the germline V gene (reference sequence). CDR3 length: 13 amino acids. The CDR3 spells CAWSSGLDYGYTF. CDR3 in DNA: TGTGCCTGGAGCTCCGGGTTGGACTATGGCTACACCTTC.

The chain joins TRBV3-1 (or the pseudogene TRBV3-2) to TRBJ2-7; TRBD2 aligns across 8 bases. V lost 1 base to trimming and J lost 1 base; unmatched junction nucleotides: 3. The germline V gene has CDR1 LGHDT and CDR2 YNNKEL (reference sequence). This CDR3 contains 15 residues. The chain's CDR3 is CASSQGGGGSYEQYF. DNA of the CDR3: TGTGCCAGCAGCCAAGGAGGCGGGGGGTCCTACGAGCAGTACTTC.

The V gene is TRBV18, the J gene TRBJ2-7; possible D gene TRBD1, 6 bases. The V and J ends lost 2 bases and 1 base respectively, with 12 bases between them. The CDR3 runs to 15 residues. Looked up from germline, CDR1 is KGHSH and CDR2 is LQKENI. The CDR3 here is CASSPKGDQSYEQYF. The CDR3 DNA reads as TGTGCCAGCTCACCAAAGGGGGACCAGTCCTACGAGCAGTACTTC.

V usage is TRBV5-6 and J usage is TRBJ1-3; D is unresolved. The V and J ends lost 4 bases and 7 bases respectively, with 9 bases between them. Germline V CDR1 and CDR2: SGHDT, YYEEEE. The length of the CDR3 is 12 residues. The CDR3 nucleotides read TGTGCCAGCAGCCATAGGACTAACACCATATATTTT. This codes for CASSHRTNTIYF.

The chain combines TRBV6-6 with TRBJ1-5; 11 nucleotides align to TRBD1. CDR3 size: 15 residues. From germline, CDR1 is MNHNY and CDR2 SVGAGI (reference sequence). Trimming cost V 6 bases and J 5 bases; bases outside gene matches: 6. For the CDR3, the DNA is TGTGCCAGCAGCCAACCGGACAGGGGGCATCAGCCCCAGCATTTT. Translating it yields CASSQPDRGHQPQHF.

This clone was found many times. The rearrangement uses TRBV18 and TRBJ2-1; no clear D gene. This CDR3 is built from 15 residues. In germline, CDR1 is KGHSH, CDR2 LQKENI. V lost 6 bases to trimming and J lost 0 bases, with 12 bases between them. The CDR3 spells CASSTLMSSYNEQFF. The CDR3 DNA reads as TGTGCCAGCTCGACTCTTATGAGCTCCTACAATGAGCAGTTCTTC.

The chain combines TRBV2 with TRBJ2-1; 10 bases fit TRBD2. This CDR3 has 15 amino acids. Per the germline V gene, CDR1 is SNHLY and CDR2 is FYNNEI. With V trimmed by 4 bases and J by 5 bases, 5 bases remained unmatched. The CDR3 loop is CASSGKRGGDNEQFF. In DNA form, the CDR3 reads TGTGCCAGCAGTGGGAAGCGGGGGGGTGACAATGAGCAGTTCTTC.

The chain is built from TRBV25-1 and TRBJ1-3; 8 bases agree with TRBD1. V lost 6 bases to trimming and J lost 4 bases; unmatched junction nucleotides: 5. The CDR3 runs to 14 residues. Germline CDR1 is MGHDK and CDR2 is SYGVNS. CDR3 nucleotide sequence: TGTGCCAGCAGGCAGACAGGGGAAGGAAACACCATATATTTT. Encoded protein: CASRQTGEGNTIYF.

The rearrangement links TRBV10-3 to TRBJ1-1; D is unclear. Trimming took 0 bases from V and 11 from J, leaving 16 bases between them. Per germline, CDR1 ENHRY and CDR2 SYGVKD. The CDR3 covers 14 residues. CDR3 sequence: CAISESDGRGKAFF. Written as DNA, the CDR3 is TGTGCCATCAGTGAGTCGGACGGCCGAGGGAAGGCTTTCTTT.

The chain links TRBV28 to TRBJ1-5, with 9 bases fitting TRBD1. The CDR3 covers 19 residues. CDR1 MDHEN and CDR2 SYDVKM come from the germline V gene. Trimming at V came to 8 bases and at J to 2 bases, leaving 19 bases not matched to a gene. Here the CDR3 reads CASHGGTGITLLGNQPQHF. CDR3 coding DNA: TGTGCCAGCCACGGGGGGACAGGGATTACGTTACTGGGCAATCAGCCCCAGCATTTT.

This chain links TRBV3-1 (or the pseudogene TRBV3-2) with TRBJ1-1, with TRBD1 matching over 11 bases. In germline, CDR1 is LGHDT, CDR2 YNNKEL (reference sequence). V was pared by 1 base and J by 7 bases, with 11 bases of the junction left unmatched. The CDR3 runs to 17 residues. CDR3 amino acids: CASSQGSFGGTGGEAFF. The DNA for the CDR3 is TGTGCCAGCAGCCAAGGGTCTTTTGGCGGGACAGGGGGTGAAGCTTTCTTT.

The rearrangement joins TRBV15 to TRBJ2-5, with a tentative D call TRBD1 (6 bases). V was pared by 0 bases and J by 5 bases, with 13 bases between. The V gene's germline CDR1 is LNHNV and CDR2 YYDKDF (reference sequence). The CDR3 length is 15 residues. The CDR3 bases are TGTGCCACCAGCAGAGATTTGGCAGGGGCGGAGACCCAGTACTTC. Protein sequence: CATSRDLAGAETQYF.

The chain carries TRBV19 and TRBJ2-7, with 8 bases matching TRBD2. Trimming cost V 7 bases and J 2 bases; bases outside gene matches: 13. The CDR3 runs to 16 residues. Germline V CDR1 and CDR2: LNHDA, SQIVND (reference sequence). Here the CDR3 reads CASTLTGTSGPYEQYF. DNA for the CDR3: TGTGCCAGTACCTTAACCGGGACTAGTGGCCCCTACGAGCAGTACTTC.

The genes are TRBV10-2 and TRBJ2-1; 12 bases agree with TRBD2. Unmatched junction bases numbered 17, after V lost 5 bases and J lost 9 bases. Germline loops: CDR1 WSHSY, CDR2 SAAADI. The CDR3 extends over 18 amino acids. CDR3 DNA: TGCGCCAGCAGTCCTTCAGACCGACTAGCGGGAGTTGTTGGTGAGCAGTTCTTC. As protein: CASSPSDRLAGVVGEQFF.

V usage is TRBV19 and J usage is TRBJ2-3, with D perhaps TRBD1 (6 bases). Germline values: CDR1 LNHDA, CDR2 SQIVND (reference sequence). V lost 6 bases and J 2 bases, leaving 18 bases between the germline ends. The length of the CDR3 is 16 residues. The CDR3 sequence: CASRTWAGASTDTQYF. CDR3 nucleotide sequence: TGTGCCAGTAGGACTTGGGCAGGGGCATCCACAGATACGCAGTATTTT.

There are a few counts of this clone. This chain uses TRBV6-5 with TRBJ1-1, with a tentative D call TRBD1 (6 bases). The CDR3 contains 13 residues. V was pared by 6 bases and J by 1 base, with 9 bases between. Germline CDR1 MNHEY, CDR2 SVGAGI. The CDR3 protein is CASRRQENTEAFF. The DNA of the CDR3 is TGTGCCAGCAGGCGACAGGAGAACACTGAAGCTTTCTTT.